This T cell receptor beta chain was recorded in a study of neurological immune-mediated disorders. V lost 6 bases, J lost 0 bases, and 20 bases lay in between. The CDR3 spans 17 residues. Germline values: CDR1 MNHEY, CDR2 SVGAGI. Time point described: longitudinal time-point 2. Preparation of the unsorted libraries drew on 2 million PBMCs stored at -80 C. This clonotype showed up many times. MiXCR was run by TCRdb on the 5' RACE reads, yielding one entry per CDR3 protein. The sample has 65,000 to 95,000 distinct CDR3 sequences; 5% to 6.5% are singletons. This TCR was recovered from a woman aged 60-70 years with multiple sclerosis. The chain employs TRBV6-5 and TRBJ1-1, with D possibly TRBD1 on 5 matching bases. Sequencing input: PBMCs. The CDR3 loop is CASRKRVGGTMNTEAFF. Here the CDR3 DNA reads TGTGCCAGCAGAAAAAGGGTGGGGGGAACCATGAACACTGAAGCTTTCTTT.